A single sample gave rise to the 17 T cell receptor beta chains below, sequenced in a study of post-analysis software for immune sequencing data. Their specific antigens are unknown. The study, taken as a whole, reports: Four to six TRBV segments (TRBV5-6, TRBV5-1 and TRBV20-1 among them) occurred more frequently in patients than in controls.

cDNA libraries of TCR beta carried unique molecular identifiers. TCRdb re-called the PCR reads with MiXCR, one entry per CDR3 protein. The sample has a few hundred thousand distinct CDR3 sequences, approximately 33% seen once. The sequencing sample was made of blood. The receptor source for this set is a girl aged 5-17 years with multiple sclerosis.

This rearrangement joins TRBV5-1 to TRBJ2-5; 7 bases fit TRBD1. V gave up 4 bases and J gave up 11 bases; unmatched junction bases: 17. Germline V gives CDR1 SGHRS, CDR2 YFSETQ. This CDR3 is 15 amino acids long. CDR3 region: CASSARDSLYNEQYF. CDR3 coding DNA: TGCGCCAGCAGCGCCCGGGACAGCCTTTACAATGAGCAGTACTTC.

This clonotype was picked up a small number of times. This chain uses TRBV12-3 or TRBV12-4 with TRBJ1-1; no firm D call. This CDR3 contains 18 residues. The germline V and J ends were trimmed by 2 bases and 4 bases, with 23 bases remaining between them. The CDR3 reads CASSLSLTATFGFTEAFF. CDR3 DNA: TGTGCCAGCAGTTTAAGTCTAACAGCTACGTTTGGGTTCACTGAAGCTTTCTTT.

This chain joins TRBV6-5 and TRBJ2-7; D uncertain. V lost 0 bases to trimming and J lost 7 bases, with 10 bases between them. There are 13 residues in the CDR3. Per the germline V gene, CDR1 is MNHEY and CDR2 is SVGAGI. CDR3 in DNA: TGTGCCAGCAGTTACTCGAAGGCCAATGAGCAGTACTTC. Residues: CASSYSKANEQYF.

This clonotype was observed a handful of times. CDR3 nucleotides: TGCAGCGTGAAAACAGGGGGCTACGAGCAGTACTTC. Translated: CSVKTGGYEQYF. V usage is TRBV29-1 and J usage is TRBJ2-7; 8 bases fit TRBD1. The CDR3 totals 12 residues. Germline V lookup: CDR1 SQVTM, CDR2 ANQGSEA. The V gene end was trimmed by 6 bases and the J gene end by 3 bases; junction bases not matched to a gene: 4.

This clonotype appeared a few times. The chain recombines TRBV29-1 with TRBJ2-7, with D possibly being TRBD1 (5 bases). The CDR3 contains 13 residues. The germline V gene has CDR1 SQVTM and CDR2 ANQGSEA. V was shortened by 7 bases and J by 3 bases, with 16 bases between the two germline ends. The CDR3 DNA reads TGCAGCGCTGGGGCTTCAACCGGCTACGAGCAGTACTTC. It codes for CSAGASTGYEQYF.

The table lists this clonotype with a few counts. The chain is built from TRBV6-6 and TRBJ2-1, with D perhaps TRBD1 (6 bases). The CDR3 totals 14 residues. In germline, CDR1 is MNHNY, CDR2 SVGAGI (reference sequence). The V end was cut by 0 bases, the J end by 6 bases, with 9 bases between. CDR3: CASSYSTGLNEQFF. DNA of the CDR3: TGTGCCAGCAGTTACTCGACAGGTCTCAATGAGCAGTTCTTC.

The chain employs TRBV6-6 and TRBJ2-5; possible D gene TRBD2, 6 bases. The V end lost 8 bases, the J end lost 5 bases, and 15 bases lay between the germline ends. CDR1 is MNHNY and CDR2 is SVGAGI in the germline V gene (reference sequence). This CDR3 is built from 13 residues. This CDR3 reads CASGGTLRETQYF. CDR3 DNA sequence: TGTGCCAGCGGGGGGACCCTGCGGGAGACCCAGTACTTC.

This clonotype was counted only a few times. This chain uses TRBV4-3 with TRBJ1-2, with D unclear. Germline CDR1 and CDR2: LGHNA and YSLEER. The V end lost 0 bases, the J end lost 3 bases, and 5 bases lay between the germline ends. The length of the CDR3 is 13 residues. CDR3 amino acids: CASSQEGYYGYTF. DNA for the CDR3: TGCGCCAGCAGCCAAGAAGGGTACTATGGCTACACCTTC.

The CDR3 nucleotides read TGTGCCAGCACCTGGTCGGGACACACCTTTGAAGCTTTCTTT. This gives the protein CASTWSGHTFEAFF. This rearrangement joins TRBV12-3 or TRBV12-4 to TRBJ1-1, with D possibly being TRBD1 (6 bases). The CDR3 is made up of 14 amino acids. Between the trimmed V and J ends, which lost 7 bases and 7 bases, there was a span of 19 bases.

The chain employs TRBV20-1 and TRBJ2-3, with a possible D match to TRBD2 (5 bases). The germline V and J ends were trimmed by 0 bases and 0 bases, with 13 bases remaining between them. Germline values: CDR1 DFQATT, CDR2 SNEGSKA (reference sequence). The CDR3 spans 16 residues. CDR3 sequence: CSARDLKRWSTDTQYF. CDR3 nucleotides: TGCAGTGCTAGAGATCTAAAGCGGTGGAGCACAGATACGCAGTATTTT.

The chain recombines TRBV15 with TRBJ1-1, with D unclear. The CDR3 runs to 13 residues. Trimming removed 3 bases at V and 8 bases at J, with 13 bases between. Germline CDR1 is LNHNV and CDR2 is YYDKDF (reference sequence). The CDR3 reads CATSSGSNQEAFF. The CDR3 bases are TGTGCCACCAGCAGCGGGTCTAACCAAGAAGCTTTCTTT.

V gene TRBV7-2 combines with J gene TRBJ2-1; 7 bases are a match to TRBD1. V was pared by 1 base and J by 11 bases, with 5 bases of the junction left unmatched. Germline loops: CDR1 SGHTA, CDR2 FQGNSA. The CDR3 covers 13 residues. CDR3 region: CASSLDVRGKQFF. CDR3 DNA sequence: TGTGCCAGCAGCTTAGACGTCAGGGGGAAGCAGTTCTTC. The variable domain in full, with the rest retrieved from reference TRBV7-2 and TRBJ2-1, is GAGVSQSPSNKVTEKGKDVELRCDPISGHTALYWYRQSLGQGLEFLIYFQGNSAPDKSGLPSDRFSAERTGGSVSTLTIQRTQQEDSAVYLCASSLDVRGKQFFGPGTRLTVL.

The V call is TRBV3-1, the J call TRBJ1-1; 11 bases are a match to TRBD1. CDR1 and CDR2 (germline): LGHDT, YNNKEL (reference sequence). The CDR3 is made up of 16 amino acids. After removal of 0 bases from V and 3 bases from J, the junction contained 3 bases not matched to a gene. The DNA of the CDR3 is TGTGCCAGCAGCCAAGAGGGACAGGGGGGATACACTGAAGCTTTCTTT. Translation gives CASSQEGQGGYTEAFF.

The chain links TRBV5-6 to TRBJ2-7, with D hard to call. The CDR3 has 15 amino acids. Trimming removed 2 bases from V and 4 bases from J, with 16 bases in between. CDR1 and CDR2 from the germline V gene are SGHDT and YYEEEE. The CDR3 bases are TGTGCCAGCAGCTTCAGGCCCTCTCCTACGTACGAGCAGTACTTC. It translates to CASSFRPSPTYEQYF. The variable domain in full, with the rest retrieved from reference TRBV5-6 and TRBJ2-7, is DAGVTQSPTHLIKTRGQQVTLRCSPKSGHDTVSWYQQALGQGPQFIFQYYEEEERQRGNFPDRFSGHQFPNYSSELNVNALLLGDSALYLCASSFRPSPTYEQYFGPGTRLTVT.

As for this clonotype: At one end the junction does not follow the germline gene, possibly because of a read error. J is TRBJ2-5 and V is TRBV20-1; D is ambiguous. Germline loops: CDR1 DFQATT, CDR2 SNEGSKA (reference sequence). The CDR3 is 13 amino acids. The CDR3 sequence: CSAREAPTETQYF. DNA of the CDR3: TGCAGTGCCAGAGAGGCCCCGACGGAGACCCAGTACTTC.

The V call is TRBV4-3, the J call TRBJ2-7; D is undetermined. From germline, CDR1 is LGHNA and CDR2 YSLEER. Deletions cut 4 bases from V and 5 bases from J, with 21 bases between. The CDR3 is 16 amino acids. The CDR3 DNA is TGCGCCAGCAGCCTCGAGTTAGGACGCGGAGCCCACGAGCAGTACTTC. It is translated as CASSLELGRGAHEQYF.

This clonotype was observed a handful of times. The chain employs TRBV12-3 or TRBV12-4 and TRBJ1-6; tentatively, D is TRBD1 (5 bases). Trimming left V 2 bases short and J 5 bases short, with 13 bases between. This CDR3 comprises 16 residues. CDR3 protein: CASSLYGGGHNSPLHF. In nucleotides, the CDR3 is TGTGCCAGCAGTTTATATGGGGGGGGTCATAATTCACCCCTCCACTTT.